These 20 T cell receptor beta chains share one sample of origin, sequenced in a study of blood T cell repertoires in COVID-19 (dated by TCRdb to the early 2020s). Receptors were amplified or captured by the immunoSEQ multiplex PCR assay. What TCRdb holds here is the immuneACCESS table cut down to in-frame rearrangements. Part of the clones is not present; checked against another copy, under half of the missing clones reflect an unresolved V gene, and the others are unexplained. The sample yields about 180,000 clones; 80% were counted once. The top ten hold under 15% of the sample. Sequencing was done on a sample of PBMCs or T cells enriched from blood (not recorded which). The receptors shown here come from a man aged 55 to 70 who had been exposed to COVID-19.

V is TRBV27 and J is TRBJ1-2, with 7 nucleotides matching TRBD1. Trimming at V came to 5 bases and at J to 2 bases, leaving 8 bases not matched to a gene. Germline CDR1 MNHEY, CDR2 SMNVEV (reference sequence). This CDR3 contains 15 residues. The CDR3 spells CASSPSGQTNYGYTF. The CDR3 nucleotides read TGTGCCAGCAGTCCCTCGGGACAGACAAACTATGGCTACACCTTC.

The chain joins TRBV7-2 to TRBJ2-3, with a tentative D call TRBD2 (7 bases). Germline CDR1 is SGHTA and CDR2 is FQGNSA. The V gene lost 5 bases and the J gene lost 3 bases, with 24 bases spanning the gap. This CDR3 is 18 amino acids long. The CDR3 region is CASSLWLGGGGVTDTQYF. In nucleotides, the CDR3 is TGTGCCAGCAGCCTCTGGCTGGGTGGAGGGGGGGTGACAGATACGCAGTATTTT.

The CDR3 DNA reads as TGTGCCAGCAGCTTAAACGGCGGTCGGGGGAGCTCCTACAATGAGCAGTTCTTC. Protein product: CASSLNGGRGSSYNEQFF. This chain links TRBV11-3 with TRBJ2-1; TRBD2 might be the D (6 bases). Germline loops: CDR1 SGHNT, CDR2 YENEEA. This CDR3 is 18 amino acids long. V lost 2 bases and J lost 0, with 17 bases in between.

The gene calls are TRBV29-1 and TRBJ1-2; 8 bases agree with TRBD1. The CDR3 spans 14 residues. The germline CDR1 and CDR2 sequences are SQVTM and ANQGSEA. The V gene end was trimmed by 7 bases and the J gene end by 3 bases; junction bases not matched to a gene: 10. CDR3 loop: CSAWTGPLDYGYTF. The DNA of the CDR3 is TGCAGCGCCTGGACAGGGCCCCTAGACTATGGCTACACCTTC.

Concerning this clone: It may be a read error: a sequence one base away is much more abundant. The CDR3 DNA reads as TGTGCCAGCAGCTTGGCGGGGGGCGAGCAGTACTTC. Translated, it gives CASSLAGGEQYF. The rearrangement links TRBV5-6 to TRBJ2-7; 7 bases are shared with TRBD2. V shed 0 bases, J shed 6 bases, and the junction held 0 bases outside the gene matches. CDR1 and CDR2 (germline): SGHDT, YYEEEE. The CDR3 sequence is 12 residues long.

The chain joins TRBV11-2 to TRBJ2-3, with 7 bases that match TRBD1. CDR3 length equals 15 residues. The V gene end was trimmed by 0 bases and the J gene end by 1 base; junction bases not matched to a gene: 1. The germline gives CDR1 SGHAT, CDR2 FQNNGV. The CDR3 sequence is CASSLDQGGTDTQYF. In DNA form, the CDR3 reads TGTGCCAGCAGCTTAGATCAGGGGGGCACAGATACGCAGTATTTT.

CDR3 sequence reads: CASSRSGSGSETQYF. The CDR3 nucleotides read TGTGCCAGCAGCCGAAGCGGGAGCGGCTCAGAGACCCAGTACTTC. The rearrangement links TRBV7-6 to TRBJ2-5; 8 bases are a match to TRBD2. The CDR3 runs to 15 residues. The V gene end was trimmed by 5 bases and the J gene end by 4 bases; junction bases not matched to a gene: 9. CDR1 SGHVS and CDR2 FNYEAQ come from the germline V gene.

The gene calls are TRBV28 and TRBJ2-1, with TRBD2 matching over 10 bases. CDR1 MDHEN and CDR2 SYDVKM come from the germline V gene. With V trimmed by 5 bases and J by 6 bases, 10 bases remained unmatched. CDR3 length equals 16 residues. Here the CDR3 reads CASSLRGLAASNEQFF. The CDR3 nucleotides read TGTGCCAGCAGTCTCCGCGGACTAGCGGCTTCCAATGAGCAGTTCTTC.

This clone was seen just once. The J gene is TRBJ2-3, the V gene TRBV5-6; TRBD2 matches at 9 bases. The ends lost 1 base at V and 3 bases at J; junction bases unmatched: 9. There are 17 residues in the CDR3. Germline V CDR1 and CDR2: SGHDT, YYEEEE. The CDR3 region has the DNA TGTGCCAGCAGCTTGAGCGTCAGGACTAGCGAAACAGATACGCAGTATTTT. Its translation: CASSLSVRTSETDTQYF. Using reference TRBV5-6 and TRBJ2-3 for the parts outside the CDR3, the full variable domain is DAGVTQSPTHLIKTRGQQVTLRCSPKSGHDTVSWYQQALGQGPQFIFQYYEEEERQRGNFPDRFSGHQFPNYSSELNVNALLLGDSALYLCASSLSVRTSETDTQYFGPGTRLTVL.

This chain uses TRBV5-4 with TRBJ2-6, with D maybe TRBD2 (6 bases). Germline V gene data show CDR1 as SGHNT and CDR2 as YYREEE (reference sequence). Trimming removed 4 bases from V and 2 bases from J, with 13 bases in between. This CDR3 is built from 16 residues. In DNA form, the CDR3 reads TGTGCCAGCAGCCCTCCGGGCGGGGCTGGGGCCAACGTCCTGACTTTC. This sequence encodes CASSPPGGAGANVLTF.

The V call is TRBV6-5, the J call TRBJ1-6, with D unclear. Between the trimmed V and J ends, which lost 0 bases and 8 bases, there was a span of 5 bases. Germline V CDR1 and CDR2: MNHEY, SVGAGI. The CDR3 has 13 amino acids. The DNA of the CDR3 is TGTGCCAGCAGTTACTCCACGGATTCACCCCTCCACTTT. Its translation: CASSYSTDSPLHF.

The chain has TRBV7-2 and TRBJ2-1; D remains ambiguous. The CDR3 sequence is 11 residues long. V was shortened by 1 base and J by 10 bases, with 5 bases between the two germline ends. The germline gives CDR1 SGHTA, CDR2 FQGNSA. CDR3 nucleotides: TGTGCCAGCAGCTTAGGGGCAGAGCAGTTCTTC. This gives the protein CASSLGAEQFF.

The rearrangement joins TRBV5-6 to TRBJ2-1; weak D call: TRBD1 (6 bases). Trimming took 0 bases from V and 2 from J, leaving 12 bases between them. The CDR3 is 16 amino acids. Germline assignment: CDR1 SGHDT and CDR2 YYEEEE. The CDR3 is CASSLDVSGAYNEQFF. CDR3 coding DNA: TGTGCCAGCAGCTTGGATGTGTCAGGGGCCTACAATGAGCAGTTCTTC. The full variable domain, completed using reference TRBV5-6 and TRBJ2-1, is DAGVTQSPTHLIKTRGQQVTLRCSPKSGHDTVSWYQQALGQGPQFIFQYYEEEERQRGNFPDRFSGHQFPNYSSELNVNALLLGDSALYLCASSLDVSGAYNEQFFGPGTRLTVL.

This chain uses TRBV19 with TRBJ2-5, with 7 bases lining up with TRBD2. V dropped 7 bases and J dropped 7; count of bases not matched to a gene: 12. The CDR3 covers 14 residues. Germline CDR1 LNHDA, CDR2 SQIVND (reference sequence). This chain's CDR3 is CASTPRGREGTQYF. Written as DNA, the CDR3 is TGTGCCAGTACCCCCCGGGGCAGGGAGGGGACCCAGTACTTC.

This rearrangement joins TRBV7-6 to TRBJ2-1; D is possibly TRBD2 (6 bases). This CDR3 region has 15 residues. Trimming pared 2 bases from V and 9 bases from J, leaving 17 bases between. The germline CDR1 and CDR2 sequences are SGHVS and FNYEAQ. CDR3 sequence reads: CASSLFALSGLEQFF. The CDR3 region has the DNA TGTGCCAGCAGCTTATTTGCCCTTTCGGGACTTGAGCAGTTCTTC.

This clone was counted between two and nine times. The gene calls are TRBV9 and TRBJ1-1, with D possibly being TRBD1 (5 bases). Per the germline V gene, CDR1 is SGDLS and CDR2 is YYNGEE. Trimming took off 0 bases at V and 0 bases at J, with 9 bases between the two ends. The CDR3 extends over 15 amino acids. CDR3 protein: CASSVAPGMNTEAFF. DNA of the CDR3: TGTGCCAGCAGCGTAGCCCCAGGGATGAACACTGAAGCTTTCTTT.

This clone has a single count. V gene TRBV27 combines with J gene TRBJ1-5, with TRBD1 matching over 7 bases. The CDR3 extends over 15 amino acids. Germline V gene lookup returns CDR1 MNHEY and CDR2 SMNVEV (reference sequence). J lost 8 bases, V lost 2 bases, and 9 bases had no gene match. CDR3 sequence reads: CASSLRYRGPEPQHF. CDR3 sequence (DNA): TGTGCCAGCAGTTTACGGTACAGGGGTCCGGAGCCCCAGCATTTT.

J is TRBJ1-4 and V is TRBV5-4; 11 bases line up with TRBD1. Germline CDR1 is SGHNT and CDR2 is YYREEE (reference sequence). The CDR3 loop spans 15 amino acids. J gave up 8 bases and V 1 base, and 4 bases lay outside the gene matches. This CDR3 reads CASSLTGTGGEKLFF. The CDR3 coding sequence is TGTGCCAGCAGCTTGACCGGGACAGGGGGGGAAAAACTGTTTTTT.

Comment on this clone: This could be a read error, since a much larger clone is one nucleotide away. V is TRBV7-3 and J is TRBJ2-7; no clear D. The CDR3 has 14 residues. Germline V gives CDR1 SGHTA, CDR2 FQGTGA. The chain's CDR3 is CTSSSPKAMYEQYF. The CDR3 DNA sequence: TGTACCAGCAGCTCGCCGAAAGCCATGTACGAGCAGTACTTC.

The CDR3 DNA follows: TGTGCCAGTAGTCCTGGACTAGCGGGGGCCGACGAGCAGTACTTC. Translated: CASSPGLAGADEQYF. This chain joins TRBV19 and TRBJ2-7; 13 nucleotides agree with TRBD2. V shed 5 bases and J 5 bases; nucleotides not matched to a gene: 6. The CDR3 loop spans 15 amino acids. Germline CDR1 is LNHDA and CDR2 is SQIVND (reference sequence).